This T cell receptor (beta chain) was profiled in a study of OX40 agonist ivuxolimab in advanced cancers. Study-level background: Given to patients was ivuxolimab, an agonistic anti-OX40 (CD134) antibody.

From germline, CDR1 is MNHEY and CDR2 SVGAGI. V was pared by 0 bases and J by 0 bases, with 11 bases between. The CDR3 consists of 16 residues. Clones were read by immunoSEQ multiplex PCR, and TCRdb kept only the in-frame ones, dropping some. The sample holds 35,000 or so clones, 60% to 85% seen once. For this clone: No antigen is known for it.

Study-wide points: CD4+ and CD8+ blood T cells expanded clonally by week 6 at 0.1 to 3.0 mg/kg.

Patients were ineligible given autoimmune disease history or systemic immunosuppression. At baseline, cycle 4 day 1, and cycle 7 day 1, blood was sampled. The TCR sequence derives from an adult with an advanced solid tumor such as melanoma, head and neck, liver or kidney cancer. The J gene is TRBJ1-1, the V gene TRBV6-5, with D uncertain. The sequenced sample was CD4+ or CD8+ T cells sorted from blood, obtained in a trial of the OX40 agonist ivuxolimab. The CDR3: CASSYSSRTMNTEAFF. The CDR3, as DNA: TGTGCCAGCAGTTACTCGAGCCGGACGATGAACACTGAAGCTTTCTTT.